The clone carrying this T cell receptor beta chain was seen a few times. The CDR3 sequence is 13 residues long. Looked up from germline, CDR1 is SQVTM and CDR2 is ANQGSEA. Trimming pared 5 bases from V and 6 bases from J, leaving 15 bases between. This record belongs to a study of human T cells and chemical hapten exposure. Unique molecular identifiers were affixed to discrete cDNA molecules within the library. TCRdb fed the reads into MiXCR, producing one record per CDR3 protein. This table has about 120,000 distinct CDR3 sequences, about 8.9% appearing once. Extraction yielded total RNA from whole blood (unfractionated).

The TCR was taken from a human donor in good health. Some clones in this sample may be carry-over from other donors' samples. The sample was whole blood. The rearrangement uses TRBV29-1 and TRBJ2-3; D not certain. The DNA for the CDR3 is TGCAGCGTTAGTCCCAGCTACACTGATACGCAGTATTTT. Its translation: CSVSPSYTDTQYF.